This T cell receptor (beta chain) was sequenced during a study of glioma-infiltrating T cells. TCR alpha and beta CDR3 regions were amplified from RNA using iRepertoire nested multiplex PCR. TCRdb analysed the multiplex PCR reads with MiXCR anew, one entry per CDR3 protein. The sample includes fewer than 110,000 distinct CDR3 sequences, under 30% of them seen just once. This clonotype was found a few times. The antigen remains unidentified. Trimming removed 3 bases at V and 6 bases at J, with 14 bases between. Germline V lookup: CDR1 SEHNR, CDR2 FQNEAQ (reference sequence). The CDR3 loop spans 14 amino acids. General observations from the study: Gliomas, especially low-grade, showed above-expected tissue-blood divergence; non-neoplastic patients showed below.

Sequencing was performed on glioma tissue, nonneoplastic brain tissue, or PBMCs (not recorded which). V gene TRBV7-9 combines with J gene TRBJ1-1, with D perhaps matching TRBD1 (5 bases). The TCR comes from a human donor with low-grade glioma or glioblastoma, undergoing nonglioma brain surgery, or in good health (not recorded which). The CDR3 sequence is CASSLSAWGAEAFF. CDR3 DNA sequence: TGTGCCAGCAGCTTGTCGGCCTGGGGCGCTGAAGCTTTCTTT.